These 32 T cell receptor beta chains share one sample of origin, sequenced in a study of blood T cell repertoires in COVID-19. Some clones are missing from TCRdb's copy, which holds only in-frame ones; the method was immunoSEQ multiplex PCR. Of 30,000 or so clones in the sample, 78% were seen once. Sequenced: peripheral blood. The receptor source for this set is an elderly man with acute or convalescent COVID-19.

V gene TRBV18 combines with J gene TRBJ2-5, with 8 bases matching TRBD1. Germline assignment: CDR1 KGHSH and CDR2 LQKENI. This CDR3 has 14 residues. Trimming removed 3 bases from V and 1 base from J; junction bases left unmatched: 1. CDR3 in DNA: TGTGCCAGCTCACCCGGGACAGGCCAAGAGACCCAGTACTTC. Its protein is CASSPGTGQETQYF.

The rearrangement joins TRBV14 to TRBJ2-1; 9 bases match TRBD1. V lost 6 bases, J lost 7 bases, and 1 base stayed unmatched. Germline V CDR1 and CDR2: SGHDN, FVKESK. This CDR3 spans 12 amino acids. DNA for the CDR3: TGTGCCAGCAGACAGGGGGCGAATGAGCAGTTCTTC. It encodes CASRQGANEQFF.

This clone came up a few times. CDR3 sequence reads: CASSSSGGRTDTQYF. The CDR3 region has the DNA TGTGCCAGCAGCTCTAGCGGGGGCCGCACAGATACGCAGTATTTT. The rearrangement links TRBV7-3 to TRBJ2-3; 10 nucleotides match TRBD2. V trimming: 4 bases; J trimming: 1 base; junction bases outside the gene matches: 2. Germline CDR1 and CDR2: SGHTA and FQGTGA. The CDR3 is made up of 15 amino acids.

The V call is TRBV7-3, the J call TRBJ2-3; TRBD2 agrees at 9 bases. The ends lost 2 bases at V and 3 bases at J; junction bases unmatched: 3. From germline, CDR1 is SGHTA and CDR2 FQGTGA. The CDR3 spans 15 residues. CDR3 protein: CASSLDSGGTDTQYF. CDR3 in DNA: TGTGCCAGCAGCTTAGACAGCGGGGGGACAGATACGCAGTATTTT.

This clone has a handful of counts. This CDR3 is CASSGGDTQYF. The CDR3 nucleotides are TGTGCCAGCAGCGGGGGGGATACGCAGTATTTT. The chain couples TRBV5-4 to TRBJ2-3; TRBD2 might be the D (6 bases). The germline CDR1 and CDR2 sequences are SGHNT and YYREEE (reference sequence). The V end lost 4 bases, the J end lost 6 bases, and 6 bases lay between the germline ends. The CDR3 has 11 amino acids.

The genes are TRBV4-1 and TRBJ2-2; TRBD2 might be the D (5 bases). CDR1 and CDR2 from the germline V gene are MGHRA and YSYEKL. V was cut by 0 bases and J by 4 bases, with 12 bases left in between. This CDR3 has 16 amino acids. CDR3 protein: CASSQDSPGGTGELFF. CDR3 DNA: TGCGCCAGCAGCCAAGATTCACCTGGAGGCACCGGGGAGCTGTTTTTT.

This clone was seen only a few times. The chain has TRBV10-2 and TRBJ1-2; no clear D gene. The CDR3 is 13 amino acids. The germline V gene encodes CDR1 WSHSY and CDR2 SAAADI. V lost 4 bases and J lost 6, with 12 bases in between. The CDR3 DNA reads as TGCGCCAGCAGTGGTCGGGGAGGCGATGGCTACACCTTC. This encodes CASSGRGGDGYTF.

The chain uses TRBV6-2 or TRBV6-3 and TRBJ2-2; 8 bases match TRBD2. Looked up from germline, CDR1 is MNHEY and CDR2 is SVGEGT. The CDR3 totals 15 residues. Trimming cost V 4 bases and J 0 bases; bases outside gene matches: 1. The CDR3 DNA reads TGTGCCAGCAGTTTGACTAGCGCGAACACCGGGGAGCTGTTTTTT. Its protein is CASSLTSANTGELFF.

This clone showed up just once. J is TRBJ1-1 and V is TRBV13, with 7 positions matching TRBD1. The length of the CDR3 is 12 residues. V shed 5 bases and J 7 bases; nucleotides not matched to a gene: 4. Looked up from germline, CDR1 is PRHDT and CDR2 is FYEKMQ (reference sequence). The CDR3 nucleotides read TGTGCCAGCAGCCTGGGACAGCTTGAAGCTTTCTTT. It specifies CASSLGQLEAFF.

This clone was seen once. V and J are TRBV6-5 and TRBJ1-5; 9 bases are a match to TRBD1. The germline V gene has CDR1 MNHEY and CDR2 SVGAGI. CDR3 size: 15 residues. The J segment lost 4 bases and the V segment lost 6 bases, leaving 7 bases of the junction unmatched. CDR3 bases: TGTGCCAGCAGCCCAACAGGGGGCCCAAATCAGCCCCAGCATTTT. Amino acid sequence: CASSPTGGPNQPQHF.

In its sample, this clone was seen a few times. CDR3 bases: TGTGCCAGCAGCTTACCCTCGGGAGCTAGCGGAGCGAACAATGAGCAGTTCTTC. It translates to CASSLPSGASGANNEQFF. The chain is built from TRBV7-9 and TRBJ2-1; 7 bases agree with TRBD2. The V gene's germline CDR1 is SEHNR and CDR2 FQNEAQ (reference sequence). CDR3 length: 18 residues. Trimming cost V 2 bases and J 5 bases; bases outside gene matches: 15.

The chain uses TRBV5-1 and TRBJ2-7, with D possibly being TRBD2 (6 bases). Per germline, CDR1 SGHRS and CDR2 YFSETQ. The CDR3 is made up of 11 amino acids. V dropped 4 bases and J dropped 5 bases, with 7 bases sitting between them. The CDR3: CASSQRDEQYF. CDR3 DNA sequence: TGCGCCAGCAGCCAGCGGGACGAGCAGTACTTC. The complete variable domain, with remaining parts taken from reference TRBV5-1 and TRBJ2-7, reads KAGVTQTPRYLIKTRGQQVTLSCSPISGHRSVSWYQQTPGQGLQFLFEYFSETQRNKGNFPGRFSGRQFSNSRSEMNVSTLELGDSALYLCASSQRDEQYFGPGTRLTVT.

The chain joins TRBV6-5 to TRBJ2-1, with D hard to call. V dropped 5 bases and J dropped 7 bases, with 9 bases sitting between them. Per the germline V gene, CDR1 is MNHEY and CDR2 is SVGAGI. The CDR3 has 12 amino acids. CDR3 loop: CASSSSVNEQFF. As DNA, the CDR3 is TGTGCCAGCAGTAGTAGTGTAAATGAGCAGTTCTTC.

The chain couples TRBV12-3 or TRBV12-4 to TRBJ2-5; 7 bases agree with TRBD1. J was trimmed by 4 bases and V by 8 bases; bases with no gene match: 4. CDR3 length: 12 amino acids. The CDR3 is CASQGDGETQYF. The DNA for the CDR3 is TGTGCCAGCCAGGGGGACGGAGAGACCCAGTACTTC.

The rearrangement links TRBV19 to TRBJ1-5, with D unresolved. Trimming took off 1 base at V and 5 bases at J, with 6 bases between the two ends. This CDR3 contains 13 residues. Germline V gene data show CDR1 as LNHDA and CDR2 as SQIVND (reference sequence). The CDR3 spells CASSIVGDQPQHF. Here the CDR3 DNA reads TGTGCCAGTAGTATAGTCGGGGATCAGCCCCAGCATTTT.

This chain links TRBV5-5 with TRBJ1-4, with 7 bases matching TRBD1. V lost 0 bases and J lost 7; bases outside the gene matches: 3. CDR1 is SGHKS and CDR2 is YYEKEE in the germline V gene (reference sequence). This CDR3 comprises 14 residues. The DNA for the CDR3 is TGTGCCAGCAGCTTGGGACAGGGTGGTGAAAAACTGTTTTTT. It yields the protein CASSLGQGGEKLFF.

The V call is TRBV5-6, the J call TRBJ1-2, with 8 bases lining up with TRBD1. Germline V CDR1 and CDR2: SGHDT, YYEEEE. The CDR3 covers 12 residues. Unmatched junction bases numbered 4, after V lost 1 base and J lost 11 bases. The CDR3 spells CASSLPDRGYTF. The CDR3 region has the DNA TGTGCCAGCAGCTTGCCCGACAGGGGTTACACCTTC.

The chain recombines TRBV5-5 with TRBJ2-7, with unresolved D. V was pared by 0 bases and J by 3 bases, with 7 bases between. This CDR3 has 13 residues. CDR1 and CDR2 from the germline V gene are SGHKS and YYEKEE (reference sequence). The CDR3 DNA reads TGTGCCAGCAGCTTGGGTTCCCTCTACGAGCAGTACTTC. Its translation: CASSLGSLYEQYF.

V usage is TRBV29-1 and J usage is TRBJ1-1; 7 nucleotides align to TRBD1. After removal of 6 bases from V and 3 bases from J, the junction contained 4 bases not matched to a gene. The CDR3 runs to 12 residues. In germline, CDR1 is SQVTM, CDR2 ANQGSEA. The CDR3 DNA is TGCAGCGTACAGGGGTGGGACACTGAAGCTTTCTTT. This translates into CSVQGWDTEAFF.

The chain couples TRBV7-2 to TRBJ2-2, with TRBD1 matching over 9 bases. Germline loops: CDR1 SGHTA, CDR2 FQGNSA. Unmatched junction bases numbered 3, after V lost 0 bases and J lost 4 bases. The CDR3 spans 16 residues. CDR3 region: CASSLAGQGITGELFF. The DNA for the CDR3 is TGTGCCAGCAGCTTAGCGGGACAGGGAATCACCGGGGAGCTGTTTTTT.

This clone was recorded only once. This chain links TRBV7-9 with TRBJ2-3, with 8 nucleotides matching TRBD2. The J segment lost 2 bases and the V segment lost 1 base, leaving 5 bases of the junction unmatched. Germline V gene data show CDR1 as SEHNR and CDR2 as FQNEAQ (reference sequence). The CDR3 is 16 amino acids. For the CDR3, the DNA is TGTGCCAGCAGCTTAGTAACTAGCGGCTACACAGATACGCAGTATTTT. Amino acids: CASSLVTSGYTDTQYF.

The chain uses TRBV18 and TRBJ2-7, with TRBD2 matching 7 bases. CDR1 and CDR2 from the germline V gene are KGHSH and LQKENI. V lost 6 bases to trimming and J lost 2 bases; unmatched junction nucleotides: 1. The CDR3 totals 12 residues. CDR3: CASSGGTYEQYF. In DNA form, the CDR3 reads TGTGCCAGCTCCGGGGGGACCTACGAGCAGTACTTC.

This chain connects TRBV27 to TRBJ1-2; tentatively, D is TRBD1 (5 bases). Germline V gives CDR1 MNHEY, CDR2 SMNVEV (reference sequence). The CDR3 extends over 16 amino acids. V lost 4 bases and J lost 5, with 20 bases in between. The CDR3 region is CASSSLQAGFVYGYTF. In DNA, the CDR3 is TGTGCCAGCAGTTCCCTACAGGCAGGGTTTGTTTATGGCTACACCTTC.

This clone occurred a few times. V and J are TRBV9 and TRBJ2-6, with D possibly TRBD1 on 6 matching bases. Germline V gene lookup returns CDR1 SGDLS and CDR2 YYNGEE. Trimming removed 4 bases from V and 1 base from J, with 9 bases in between. The length of the CDR3 is 15 residues. CDR3 residues: CASSFRGSGANVLTF. The DNA for the CDR3 is TGTGCCAGCAGCTTCAGGGGTTCTGGGGCCAACGTCCTGACTTTC.

This clone was counted a single time. The V and J genes are TRBV11-2 and TRBJ2-5; maybe TRBD1 (6 bases). V lost 5 bases, J lost 0 bases, and 16 bases lay in between. CDR1 is SGHAT, CDR2 FQNNGV, per germline. The CDR3 loop spans 16 amino acids. CDR3 loop: CASSTTGRRYQETQYF. In DNA, the CDR3 is TGTGCCAGCAGCACGACAGGCCGTCGTTACCAAGAGACCCAGTACTTC.

The CDR3 DNA is TGTGCCAGCAGCGTGTCCGGGACAGGGGATTTTACCCTCCACTTT. Protein sequence: CASSVSGTGDFTLHF. The chain has TRBV5-6 and TRBJ1-6; 10 positions match TRBD1. Germline values: CDR1 SGHDT, CDR2 YYEEEE. V lost 4 bases and J lost 14; bases outside the gene matches: 12. The CDR3 has 15 residues.

Comment on this clone: Other DNA sequences in the same sample also yield this CDR3. V usage is TRBV4-2 and J usage is TRBJ1-2; D is perhaps TRBD1 (6 bases). From germline, CDR1 is LGHNA and CDR2 YNFKEQ. Trimming removed 1 base from V and 7 bases from J, with 13 bases in between. The CDR3 contains 14 residues. The DNA of the CDR3 is TGTGCCAGCAGCCAAGTTGGAGGGGGGGGTGGCTACACCTTC. Translation: CASSQVGGGGGYTF.

The rearrangement joins TRBV5-1 to TRBJ1-3, with a weak D call TRBD1 (6 bases). CDR1 SGHRS and CDR2 YFSETQ come from the germline V gene. The V and J ends lost 6 bases and 0 bases respectively, with 10 bases between them. This CDR3 has 14 residues. CDR3 bases: TGCGCCAGCACCCAGGGGAGCTCTGGAAACACCATATATTTT. Its protein product is CASTQGSSGNTIYF.

V usage is TRBV28 and J usage is TRBJ2-7, with TRBD2 matching 10 bases. V trimming: 5 bases; J trimming: 3 bases; junction bases outside the gene matches: 7. The CDR3 consists of 15 residues. Germline CDR1 reads MDHEN; CDR2 reads SYDVKM. CDR3 region: CASSGPSGGNYEQYF. CDR3 nucleotide sequence: TGTGCCAGCAGTGGGCCTAGCGGGGGAAACTACGAGCAGTACTTC.

CDR3 protein: CASSLVASIPGQGRKAFF. CDR3 bases: TGTGCCAGCAGCTTAGTAGCCTCAATTCCGGGACAGGGTAGAAAAGCTTTCTTT. V is TRBV11-3 and J is TRBJ1-1; 9 nucleotides align to TRBD1. Germline lookup yields CDR1 SGHNT and CDR2 YENEEA. V was pared by 1 base and J by 9 bases, with 18 bases of the junction left unmatched. This CDR3 region has 18 residues. Full variable domain (missing parts from reference TRBV11-3 and TRBJ1-1): EAGVVQSPRYKIIEKKQPVAFWCNPISGHNTLYWYLQNLGQGPELLIRYENEEAVDDSQLPKDRFSAERLKGVDSTLKIQPAELGDSAVYLCASSLVASIPGQGRKAFFGQGTRLTVV.

The chain links TRBV5-5 to TRBJ1-2; maybe TRBD1 (6 bases). CDR1 and CDR2 (germline): SGHKS, YYEKEE (reference sequence). This CDR3 has 15 amino acids. Trimming pared 2 bases from V and 7 bases from J, leaving 18 bases between. The DNA of the CDR3 is TGTGCCAGCAGCTTAGCTGGGGGCGCAGAGATTGGCTACACCTTC. This gives the protein CASSLAGGAEIGYTF.

The V call is TRBV7-2, the J call TRBJ2-5, with D perhaps TRBD1 (6 bases). Looked up from germline, CDR1 is SGHTA and CDR2 is FQGNSA. CDR3 size: 16 residues. V lost 6 bases and J lost 3, with 20 bases in between. CDR3 DNA: TGTGCCAGCAGGCCACCTTCTGCGGACAGCAAAGAGACCCAGTACTTC. It encodes CASRPPSADSKETQYF.